The 4 T cell receptor beta chains below all came from one sample that was sequenced in a study of T cells after yellow fever vaccination. In TCRdb, the 5' RACE reads were re-called with MiXCR into one record per CDR3 protein. The data contain about 360,000 distinct CDR3 sequences, about 6.2% of them singletons. The starting material was PBMCs, obtained 5 days after the yellow fever booster vaccination. All receptors derive from a man aged 25-40 years who received the YFV17D yellow fever vaccine.

The chain is built from TRBV30 and TRBJ1-2, with D uncertain. V dropped 4 bases and J dropped 8 bases, with 14 bases sitting between them. The CDR3 extends over 12 amino acids. CDR1 is GTSNPN, CDR2 SVGIG, per germline (reference sequence). CDR3 nucleotide sequence: TGTGCCTGGACCAGGATCGTTTTCGGCTACACCTTC. Translated: CAWTRIVFGYTF.

The table lists this clonotype with a few counts. The chain links TRBV19 to TRBJ2-7, with no clear D. The CDR3 has 13 residues. Trimming removed 7 bases at V and 1 base at J, with 11 bases between. Germline V gene lookup returns CDR1 LNHDA and CDR2 SQIVND (reference sequence). The CDR3 sequence: CASNVGPSYEQYF. In nucleotides, the CDR3 is TGTGCCAGTAATGTGGGTCCATCCTACGAGCAGTACTTC.

This clonotype was observed many times. The chain has TRBV9 and TRBJ2-3; 7 bases line up with TRBD2. The CDR3 is 15 amino acids. V trimming: 4 bases; J trimming: 0 bases; junction bases outside the gene matches: 5. Germline V gene data show CDR1 as SGDLS and CDR2 as YYNGEE. The CDR3 nucleotides read TGTGCCAGCAGCATCCGTAGCGGGAGCACAGATACGCAGTATTTT. This translates into CASSIRSGSTDTQYF. The full variable domain, in which reference TRBV9 and TRBJ2-3 provide the parts outside the CDR3, is DSGVTQTPKHLITATGQRVTLRCSPRSGDLSVYWYQQSLDQGLQFLIQYYNGEERAKGNILERFSAQQFPDLHSELNLSSLELGDSALYFCASSIRSGSTDTQYFGPGTRLTVL.

This clonotype was counted many times. V gene TRBV27 combines with J gene TRBJ2-5, with a tentative D call TRBD2 (6 bases). Trimming cost V 5 bases and J 5 bases, with 18 bases left between them. The CDR3 runs to 15 residues. CDR1 MNHEY and CDR2 SMNVEV come from the germline V gene (reference sequence). This chain's CDR3 is CASSPKGRDWETQYF. CDR3 in DNA: TGTGCCAGCAGTCCTAAGGGGCGGGACTGGGAGACCCAGTACTTC.